The present TCR beta chain was sequenced within a study of post-analysis software for immune sequencing data. This clonotype was found a few times. The target antigen is unknown. Prepared TCR beta cDNA libraries contained unique molecular identifiers. TCRdb processed the PCR reads anew with MiXCR; each CDR3 protein has one entry. The sample has about 570,000 distinct CDR3 sequences, roughly 34% seen once. Study-level points and caveats: Controls had lower frequencies than patients of about 5 TRBV segments, which included TRBV5-6, TRBV5-1 and TRBV20-1.

This CDR3 comprises 15 residues. Trimming took off 1 base at V and 5 bases at J, with 14 bases between the two ends. CDR1 and CDR2 from the germline V gene are MGHRA and YSYEKL. The sample consisted of blood. The rearrangement links TRBV4-1 to TRBJ2-5, with D unresolved. The sequence came from a girl under 18 with multiple sclerosis. CDR3 amino acids: CASSQGFLVWETQYF. For the CDR3, the DNA is TGCGCCAGCAGCCAAGGTTTTCTAGTCTGGGAGACCCAGTACTTC.